This entry lists 28 T cell receptor beta chains sequenced from one sample in a study of T-cell reconstitution after alpha-beta-depleted transplantation in children. A library of TCRbeta sequences, prepared with unique molecular identifiers, was generated. One entry per CDR3 protein results from TCRdb running MiXCR on the PCR reads. The table has 250,000 to 300,000 distinct CDR3 sequences, around 10% seen once. The source was PBMCs, collected before TCRalphabeta/CD19-depleted stem cell transplant. These receptors were obtained from a boy younger than two with acute myeloid leukemia, due to receive a stem cell transplant.

This clonotype was detected many times. CDR3 in DNA: TGTGCCATCAGTGAGAGGTCGGGCAATGAGCAGTTCTTC. Translation gives CAISERSGNEQFF. The V and J genes are TRBV10-3 and TRBJ2-1; D unclear. The germline V gene encodes CDR1 ENHRY and CDR2 SYGVKD. Trimming removed 2 bases at V and 6 bases at J, with 8 bases between. The CDR3 sequence is 13 residues long.

This clonotype was observed at least ten times. The chain is built from TRBV20-1 and TRBJ2-5; 8 nucleotides line up with TRBD2. The CDR3 runs 14 residues. Germline CDR1 is DFQATT and CDR2 is SNEGSKA (reference sequence). Trimming at V came to 5 bases and at J to 1 base, leaving 6 bases not matched to a gene. The CDR3 nucleotides read TGCAGTGCTCCAGGCGGGACTAGCCAAGAGACCCAGTACTTC. Translation gives CSAPGGTSQETQYF.

This clonotype was counted many times. V is TRBV7-9 and J is TRBJ2-5; D remains ambiguous. CDR1 SEHNR and CDR2 FQNEAQ come from the germline V gene (reference sequence). Trimming removed 5 bases at V and 8 bases at J, with 18 bases between. CDR3 length equals 14 residues. The DNA of the CDR3 is TGTGCCAGCAGCACAAGGTGGCAGGCATTAACCCAGTACTTC. Protein: CASSTRWQALTQYF. Full variable domain (remainder filled in from reference TRBV7-9 and TRBJ2-5): DTGVSQNPRHKITKRGQNVTFRCDPISEHNRLYWYRQTLGQGPEFLTYFQNEAQLEKSRLLSDRFSAERPKGSFSTLEIQRTEQGDSAMYLCASSTRWQALTQYFGPGTRLLVL.

This clonotype was detected ten times or more. CDR3 DNA: TGTGCCAGCACCTTCCCAGGACTAGCGACAGATACGCAGTATTTT. It translates to CASTFPGLATDTQYF. J is TRBJ2-3 and V is TRBV5-8; 9 nucleotides match TRBD2. J gave up 3 bases and V 6 bases, and 8 bases lay outside the gene matches. This CDR3 has 15 residues. CDR1 is SGHTS and CDR2 is YDEGEE in the germline V gene.

This clonotype was observed at least ten times. This chain links TRBV7-9 with TRBJ2-7; D gene uncertain. CDR1 SEHNR and CDR2 FQNEAQ come from the germline V gene (reference sequence). This CDR3 comprises 11 residues. V shed 8 bases and J shed 4 bases, with 9 bases lying between them. The CDR3 is CASGLGYEQYF. As DNA, the CDR3 is TGTGCCAGCGGTTTAGGGTACGAGCAGTACTTC.

This clonotype was recorded many times. The chain has TRBV10-3 and TRBJ1-5, with D unclear. The germline CDR1 and CDR2 sequences are ENHRY and SYGVKD. Trimming took off 1 base at V and 6 bases at J, with 4 bases between the two ends. This CDR3 is 12 amino acids long. The CDR3 sequence is CAISEWGQPQHF. The CDR3 nucleotides are TGTGCCATCAGTGAGTGGGGTCAGCCCCAGCATTTT.

This clonotype was observed many times. The V gene is TRBV5-6, the J gene TRBJ2-1; possible D gene TRBD2, 5 bases. Trimming shortened V by 6 bases and J by 11 bases, and 21 bases separated the two germline ends. This CDR3 spans 14 amino acids. Germline V lookup: CDR1 SGHDT, CDR2 YYEEEE. CDR3 protein: CASNLEAVREQQFF. The CDR3 DNA sequence: TGTGCCAGCAACTTAGAGGCAGTTAGGGAGCAGCAGTTCTTC.

This clonotype was detected ten times or more. V gene TRBV29-1 combines with J gene TRBJ1-2; 8 bases agree with TRBD1. The CDR3 is 14 residues long. With 6 bases clipped from V and 2 bases from J, the junction kept 8 bases outside the gene matches. CDR1 SQVTM and CDR2 ANQGSEA come from the germline V gene. The CDR3 nucleotides read TGCAGCGTGACGCTCGGACAGGGAAACTATGGCTACACCTTC. Translation gives CSVTLGQGNYGYTF.

This clonotype was recorded at least ten times. J is TRBJ1-5 and V is TRBV6-2 or TRBV6-3; 7 positions agree with TRBD1. In germline, CDR1 is MNHEY, CDR2 SVGEGT. The V segment lost 4 bases and the J segment 4 bases; nucleotides outside the gene matches: 7. This CDR3 comprises 15 residues. The CDR3 sequence is CASSFRDSWNQPQHF. The CDR3 DNA is TGTGCCAGCAGTTTCCGGGACAGCTGGAATCAGCCCCAGCATTTT.

V and J are TRBV24-1 and TRBJ2-7, with TRBD2 matching 9 bases. V lost 3 bases to trimming and J lost 0 bases; unmatched junction nucleotides: 5. Germline CDR1 is KGHDR and CDR2 is SFDVKD. The CDR3 runs to 16 residues. The CDR3 protein is CATSDGSGRPSYEQYF. The DNA for the CDR3 is TGTGCCACCAGTGATGGGAGCGGGAGGCCCTCCTACGAGCAGTACTTC.

There are many counts of this clonotype. The chain employs TRBV20-1 and TRBJ1-6; tentative D call: TRBD1 (5 bases). The germline V gene encodes CDR1 DFQATT and CDR2 SNEGSKA (reference sequence). The CDR3 is 11 amino acids. The V end was cut by 6 bases, the J end by 10 bases, with 10 bases between. Here the CDR3 DNA reads TGCAGTGCCGGGGGTGGATCACCCCTCCACTTT. Translating it yields CSAGGGSPLHF.

This clonotype was observed a handful of times. This chain joins TRBV5-5 and TRBJ2-5; TRBD1 agrees at 7 bases. V trimming: 0 bases; J trimming: 2 bases; junction bases outside the gene matches: 7. The CDR3 covers 16 residues. Germline V gene data show CDR1 as SGHKS and CDR2 as YYEKEE (reference sequence). The CDR3 DNA sequence: TGTGCCAGCAGCTTGGAGATTGGACAGGATCAAGAGACCCAGTACTTC. Translated, it gives CASSLEIGQDQETQYF.

This clonotype was counted ten times or more. The chain couples TRBV12-3 or TRBV12-4 to TRBJ2-3; TRBD2 might be the D (6 bases). V was trimmed by 5 bases and J by 2 bases, leaving 20 bases between them. This CDR3 is 17 amino acids long. The CDR3 coding sequence is TGTGCCAGCAGTCTCCCCGGGAGCCGCCTTTCCACAGATACGCAGTATTTT. Encoded protein: CASSLPGSRLSTDTQYF.

This clonotype has a count of ten or more. This rearrangement joins TRBV5-1 to TRBJ2-7; tentative D call: TRBD1 (5 bases). CDR3 length: 13 amino acids. The germline V gene encodes CDR1 SGHRS and CDR2 YFSETQ. The V and J ends lost 3 bases and 5 bases respectively, with 12 bases between them. This CDR3 reads CASSYDSRNEQYF. The DNA of the CDR3 is TGCGCCAGCAGCTATGACAGTCGGAACGAGCAGTACTTC.

This clonotype was observed a single time. One base away lies a much larger clone, so this may be a sequencing read error. The CDR3 loop is CSAREWAVEYEQYV. As DNA, the CDR3 is TGCAGTGCTAGAGAATGGGCGGTAGAGTACGAGCAGTACGTC. This chain connects TRBV20-1 to TRBJ2-7, with D unresolved. The CDR3 covers 14 residues. Germline-derived CDR1 and CDR2 are DFQATT and SNEGSKA (reference sequence). V was trimmed by 0 bases and J by 4 bases, leaving 13 bases between them.

This clonotype was observed a few times. V and J are TRBV30 and TRBJ1-1, with unresolved D. The V and J ends lost 2 bases and 2 bases respectively, with 9 bases between them. Germline assignment: CDR1 GTSNPN and CDR2 SVGIG (reference sequence). The CDR3 extends over 13 amino acids. The CDR3 DNA reads as TGTGCCTGGAGTCAGCAGGTCAACACTGAAGCTTTCTTT. Translated: CAWSQQVNTEAFF.

Ten or more counts support this clonotype. The V and J genes are TRBV7-9 and TRBJ2-5; no clear D gene. This CDR3 region has 15 residues. CDR1 and CDR2 from the germline V gene are SEHNR and FQNEAQ (reference sequence). V was clipped by 1 base and J by 1 base, with 10 bases between them. The DNA for the CDR3 is TGTGCCAGCAGCTTAGGAGTCCGTTTCCAAGAGACCCAGTACTTC. It specifies CASSLGVRFQETQYF.

Ten or more counts support this clonotype. V is TRBV28 and J is TRBJ2-7; D possibly uses TRBD1 or TRBD2 (5 bases each). Germline-derived CDR1 and CDR2 are MDHEN and SYDVKM. The CDR3 covers 13 residues. Trimming removed 5 bases at V and 4 bases at J, with 12 bases between. This CDR3 reads CASSRDRRYEQYF. In DNA, the CDR3 is TGTGCCAGCAGTCGGGACCGAAGATACGAGCAGTACTTC.

This clonotype was detected ten times or more. The V call is TRBV9, the J call TRBJ2-5; 11 bases match TRBD2. Germline V gene lookup returns CDR1 SGDLS and CDR2 YYNGEE. V gave up 4 bases and J gave up 1 base; unmatched junction bases: 6. This CDR3 contains 16 residues. CDR3 nucleotides: TGTGCCAGCAGCCCTAGCGGGGGGATCCTCCAAGAGACCCAGTACTTC. Amino acids: CASSPSGGILQETQYF.

Many counts were recorded for this clonotype. The V call is TRBV20-1, the J call TRBJ2-5, with D tentatively TRBD1 (5 bases). Trimming shortened V by 0 bases and J by 1 base, and 9 bases separated the two germline ends. The CDR3 spans 14 residues. Germline V gives CDR1 DFQATT, CDR2 SNEGSKA (reference sequence). The CDR3, as DNA: TGCAGTGCTAGAGAGGGGCAGTTCCAAGAGACCCAGTACTTC. It codes for CSAREGQFQETQYF.

Ten or more counts support this clonotype. The J gene is TRBJ1-4, the V gene TRBV20-1, with 7 bases fitting TRBD1. V was clipped by 2 bases and J by 6 bases; unmatched bases: 0. The germline V gene encodes CDR1 DFQATT and CDR2 SNEGSKA (reference sequence). This CDR3 region has 12 residues. CDR3 amino acids: CSARQGDEKLFF. Here the CDR3 DNA reads TGCAGTGCTAGACAGGGGGATGAAAAACTGTTTTTT.

The rearrangement links TRBV12-3 or TRBV12-4 to TRBJ2-5; D ambiguous. Trimming pared 5 bases from V and 5 bases from J, leaving 12 bases between. The CDR3 covers 13 residues. CDR3 in DNA: TGTGCCAGCAGTGGGTCAGGTCGGGAGACCCAGTACTTC. Its translation is CASSGSGRETQYF.

The chain links TRBV5-8 to TRBJ2-7; D uncertain. The CDR3 is 16 residues long. V was pared by 0 bases and J by 1 base, with 14 bases between. From germline, CDR1 is SGHTS and CDR2 YDEGEE. CDR3 amino acids: CASSLEGSAVSYEQYF. The CDR3 nucleotides read TGTGCCAGCAGCTTGGAAGGGTCAGCTGTATCCTACGAGCAGTACTTC.

This clonotype was seen at least ten times. The rearrangement joins TRBV4-1 to TRBJ2-5, with a weak D call TRBD2 (7 bases). V lost 0 bases to trimming and J lost 1 base, with 12 bases between them. Germline V gene data show CDR1 as MGHRA and CDR2 as YSYEKL. CDR3 size: 16 residues. In DNA, the CDR3 is TGCGCCAGCAGCCAAGATCGCGGGGGCGGCCAAGAGACCCAGTACTTC. Translation: CASSQDRGGGQETQYF.

This clonotype was detected many times. The genes are TRBV20-1 and TRBJ2-7; D possibly matches TRBD1 or TRBD2 (5 bases each). This CDR3 has 14 amino acids. V was clipped by 0 bases and J by 3 bases, with 12 bases between them. Germline V CDR1 and CDR2: DFQATT, SNEGSKA (reference sequence). The DNA of the CDR3 is TGCAGTGCTAGAGAAGGGGCAAGCGGCTACGAGCAGTACTTC. Residues: CSAREGASGYEQYF.

This clonotype was detected many times. The chain joins TRBV5-1 to TRBJ1-1; 7 bases fit TRBD1. Germline CDR1 reads SGHRS; CDR2 reads YFSETQ. V gave up 4 bases and J gave up 4 bases; unmatched junction bases: 7. The length of the CDR3 is 14 residues. The CDR3 here is CASSPRQGPTEAFF. In DNA form, the CDR3 reads TGCGCCAGCAGCCCACGACAGGGACCCACTGAAGCTTTCTTT.

The CDR3 sequence: CASSLSLDRDEKLFF. DNA of the CDR3: TGTGCCAGCAGCTTATCACTCGACCGGGATGAAAAACTGTTTTTT. The J gene is TRBJ1-4, the V gene TRBV7-2; D gene ambiguous. The germline CDR1 and CDR2 sequences are SGHTA and FQGNSA. Trimming shortened V by 2 bases and J by 6 bases, and 13 bases separated the two germline ends. The CDR3 sequence is 15 residues long. The full variable domain, rest sourced from reference TRBV7-2 and TRBJ1-4, is GAGVSQSPSNKVTEKGKDVELRCDPISGHTALYWYRQSLGQGLEFLIYFQGNSAPDKSGLPSDRFSAERTGGSVSTLTIQRTQQEDSAVYLCASSLSLDRDEKLFFGSGTQLSVL.

This clonotype has at least ten counts. The chain is built from TRBV11-1 and TRBJ2-3, with 8 bases identical to TRBD2. The CDR3 spans 14 residues. J was trimmed by 3 bases and V by 3 bases; bases with no gene match: 2. Germline CDR1 and CDR2: SGHAT and FQDESV (reference sequence). CDR3 in amino acids: CASSFKRGTDTQYF. CDR3 coding DNA: TGTGCCAGCAGCTTCAAGCGGGGGACAGATACGCAGTATTTT.